This TCR beta chain was recorded in a study of blood T cell repertoires in COVID-19. Study in general: There were acute and convalescent COVID-19 samples, and they came from the United States, Italy and Spain.

The CDR3 runs to 16 residues. Germline CDR1 is KGHDR and CDR2 is SFDVKD. V was pared by 3 bases and J by 7 bases, with 8 bases of the junction left unmatched. Profiling relied on immunoSEQ multiplex PCR, and the TCRdb table lists in-frame clones only, not all of them. The sample has about 210,000 clones, more than 75% seen once. The sequenced material came from PBMCs or T cells enriched from blood (not recorded which). This rearrangement joins TRBV24-1 to TRBJ2-1, with 10 positions matching TRBD2. The sequence was obtained from a man aged 30-40 years in a cohort exposed to, infected with or recovered from COVID-19 (not recorded which). CDR3 region: CATSDQSGRALNEQFF. The DNA for the CDR3 is TGTGCCACCAGTGATCAGAGCGGGAGGGCCCTTAATGAGCAGTTCTTC.